A single sample gave rise to the 25 T cell receptor beta chains below, sequenced in a study of blood T cell repertoires in COVID-19. Sequencing used immunoSEQ multiplex PCR; TCRdb keeps in-frame clones, though not all of them. The sample yields 300,000 to 400,000 clones, about nine tenths seen once. Sequenced material: peripheral blood. The receptors were gathered from a woman aged 45-65 years with COVID-19, enrolled during active disease.

V gene TRBV6-6 combines with J gene TRBJ1-2, with unresolved D. Germline V gives CDR1 MNHNY, CDR2 SVGAGI (reference sequence). This CDR3 comprises 15 residues. V was trimmed by 7 bases and J by 2 bases, leaving 17 bases between them. The CDR3 reads CASTPPTQQNYGYTF. The DNA of the CDR3 is TGTGCCAGCACCCCCCCCACACAGCAAAACTATGGCTACACCTTC.

This clone appeared a few times. The genes are TRBV6-1 and TRBJ1-4; the D gene is possibly TRBD1 (5 bases). Germline lookup yields CDR1 MNHNS and CDR2 SASEGT. V was trimmed by 3 bases and J by 1 base, leaving 9 bases between them. The length of the CDR3 is 15 residues. CDR3 DNA sequence: TGTGCCAGCAGTGAGGAGGGACTAACTAATGAAAAACTGTTTTTT. Residues: CASSEEGLTNEKLFF.

The chain joins TRBV6-5 to TRBJ1-1; 8 bases agree with TRBD1. The CDR3 length is 13 residues. Germline V gene lookup returns CDR1 MNHEY and CDR2 SVGAGI. With 10 bases clipped from V and 2 bases from J, the junction kept 6 bases outside the gene matches. The CDR3: CATRTGINTEAFF. The CDR3 nucleotides are TGTGCCACAAGGACAGGGATAAACACTGAAGCTTTCTTT.

In nucleotides, the CDR3 is TGCAGCGTTGATCTACAGGGGATGAGAGAGACCCAGTACTTC. This codes for CSVDLQGMRETQYF. The chain joins TRBV29-1 to TRBJ2-5, with TRBD1 matching over 7 bases. The V gene's germline CDR1 is SQVTM and CDR2 ANQGSEA. The CDR3 runs 14 residues. J was trimmed by 4 bases and V by 3 bases; bases with no gene match: 8.

The chain is built from TRBV7-2 and TRBJ1-5, with TRBD1 as a possible D gene (5 bases). Germline values: CDR1 SGHTA, CDR2 FQGNSA. This CDR3 comprises 14 residues. With 5 bases removed from V and 2 bases from J, the gap between germline ends came to 10 bases. The CDR3 sequence: CASSTGDGNQPQHF. As DNA, the CDR3 is TGTGCCAGCAGCACGGGGGATGGCAATCAGCCCCAGCATTTT.

The rearrangement links TRBV14 to TRBJ2-4; 7 positions agree with TRBD2. Germline V gene lookup returns CDR1 SGHDN and CDR2 FVKESK. V trimming: 1 base; J trimming: 5 bases; junction bases outside the gene matches: 5. This CDR3 is 15 amino acids long. CDR3 bases: TGTGCCAGCAGCCAAGTGCGTCTAGCGGAAAACATTCAGTACTTC. Its protein is CASSQVRLAENIQYF. Full variable domain (missing parts from reference TRBV14 and TRBJ2-4): EAGVTQFPSHSVIEKGQTVTLRCDPISGHDNLYWYRRVMGKEIKFLLHFVKESKQDESGMPNNRFLAERTGGTYSTLKVQPAELEDSGVYFCASSQVRLAENIQYFGAGTRLSVL.

This clone was seen once. The chain combines TRBV6-5 with TRBJ1-1, with D perhaps TRBD1 (5 bases). V was shortened by 6 bases and J by 5 bases, with 16 bases between the two germline ends. The length of the CDR3 is 14 residues. Germline V lookup: CDR1 MNHEY, CDR2 SVGAGI. Here the CDR3 reads CASSDTGGSTEAFF. The CDR3 nucleotides read TGTGCCAGCAGCGACACAGGTGGTTCGACTGAAGCTTTCTTT.

This chain connects TRBV19 to TRBJ1-3, with no clear D. V gave up 0 bases and J gave up 0 bases, with 3 bases separating them. The CDR3 is 14 residues long. Germline CDR1 and CDR2: LNHDA and SQIVND (reference sequence). The CDR3 spells CASSIDSSGNTIYF. The DNA of the CDR3 is TGTGCCAGTAGTATAGACAGCTCTGGAAACACCATATATTTT. The variable domain in full, completed from reference TRBV19 and TRBJ1-3, reads DGGITQSPKYLFRKEGQNVTLSCEQNLNHDAMYWYRQDPGQGLRLIYYSQIVNDFQKGDIAEGYSVSREKKESFPLTVTSAQKNPTAFYLCASSIDSSGNTIYFGEGSWLTVV.

This rearrangement joins TRBV5-5 to TRBJ2-6, with 9 bases lining up with TRBD1. CDR1 SGHKS and CDR2 YYEKEE come from the germline V gene (reference sequence). J gave up 2 bases and V 1 base, and 4 bases lay outside the gene matches. This CDR3 spans 17 amino acids. DNA of the CDR3: TGTGCCAGCAGCTTGACAGGGGGCTCGCCTGGGGCCAACGTCCTGACTTTC. As protein: CASSLTGGSPGANVLTF. The full variable domain, its missing parts supplied by reference TRBV5-5 and TRBJ2-6, is DAGVTQSPTHLIKTRGQQVTLRCSPISGHKSVSWYQQVLGQGPQFIFQYYEKEERGRGNFPDRFSARQFPNYSSELNVNALLLGDSALYLCASSLTGGSPGANVLTFGAGSRLTVL.

The J gene is TRBJ2-3, the V gene TRBV27; D is unresolved. Between the trimmed V and J ends, which lost 6 bases and 10 bases, there was a span of 14 bases. CDR3 length: 12 residues. The V gene's germline CDR1 is MNHEY and CDR2 SMNVEV (reference sequence). The chain's CDR3 is CASSPPGFSQYF. CDR3 nucleotides: TGTGCCAGCAGCCCACCCGGGTTCTCGCAGTATTTT.

This chain connects TRBV5-1 to TRBJ1-4; D might be TRBD1 (5 bases). This CDR3 region has 14 residues. CDR1 is SGHRS and CDR2 is YFSETQ in the germline V gene. The ends were cut back, 4 bases at V and 4 bases at J, with 11 bases in the middle. The CDR3 nucleotides are TGCGCCAGCAGCCCCGGGACTCTTAATGAAAAACTGTTTTTT. It codes for CASSPGTLNEKLFF.

The rearrangement joins TRBV19 to TRBJ1-1; TRBD1 matches 9 bases. The V gene's germline CDR1 is LNHDA and CDR2 SQIVND (reference sequence). The CDR3 has 14 residues. V was clipped by 5 bases and J by 5 bases; unmatched bases: 6. This CDR3 is CASSHGTGKTEAFF. The CDR3 coding sequence is TGTGCCAGTAGTCACGGGACAGGGAAGACTGAAGCTTTCTTT.

This chain links TRBV27 with TRBJ1-6; D not resolved. V was trimmed by 2 bases and J by 0 bases, leaving 8 bases between them. Looked up from germline, CDR1 is MNHEY and CDR2 is SMNVEV (reference sequence). The CDR3 has 16 amino acids. As DNA, the CDR3 is TGTGCCAGCAGTTTAGGGCAGAGCTCCTATAATTCACCCCTCCACTTT. Translating it yields CASSLGQSSYNSPLHF.

V is TRBV30 and J is TRBJ1-5; D is perhaps TRBD1 (6 bases). V was clipped by 8 bases and J by 0 bases, with 11 bases between them. CDR3 length: 13 amino acids. Germline assignment: CDR1 GTSNPN and CDR2 SVGIG (reference sequence). The CDR3 region has the DNA TGTGCCGGTTCAGGGGATAGCAATCAGCCCCAGCATTTT. This codes for CAGSGDSNQPQHF.

The V call is TRBV30, the J call TRBJ1-2; D gene ambiguous. With 1 base removed from V and 2 bases from J, the gap between germline ends came to 8 bases. Germline V CDR1 and CDR2: GTSNPN, SVGIG (reference sequence). The CDR3 loop spans 13 amino acids. CDR3 region: CAWSGAVNYGYTF. CDR3 DNA: TGTGCCTGGAGTGGTGCAGTCAACTATGGCTACACCTTC.

The chain is built from TRBV27 and TRBJ2-5; 7 positions agree with TRBD2. The CDR3 is 15 amino acids. Trimming removed 0 bases from V and 0 bases from J; junction bases left unmatched: 1. Per germline, CDR1 MNHEY and CDR2 SMNVEV (reference sequence). The CDR3 here is CASSLSGRDQETQYF. In nucleotides, the CDR3 is TGTGCCAGCAGTTTATCGGGGAGGGACCAAGAGACCCAGTACTTC.

The V gene is TRBV7-2, the J gene TRBJ2-5, with TRBD2 matching over 8 bases. The ends lost 4 bases at V and 3 bases at J; junction bases unmatched: 16. Germline values: CDR1 SGHTA, CDR2 FQGNSA. This CDR3 has 18 amino acids. The CDR3 sequence is CASSSPRRPGGRKETQYF. CDR3 sequence (DNA): TGTGCCAGCAGCTCCCCTCGGCGGCCGGGAGGGCGGAAAGAGACCCAGTACTTC. Combining the CDR3 with reference TRBV7-2 and TRBJ2-5 gives the whole variable domain GAGVSQSPSNKVTEKGKDVELRCDPISGHTALYWYRQSLGQGLEFLIYFQGNSAPDKSGLPSDRFSAERTGGSVSTLTIQRTQQEDSAVYLCASSSPRRPGGRKETQYFGPGTRLLVL.

This rearrangement joins TRBV12-3 or TRBV12-4 to TRBJ2-6; D gene ambiguous. This CDR3 region has 12 residues. Trimming took off 8 bases at V and 2 bases at J, with 4 bases between the two ends. In DNA, the CDR3 is TGTGCCAGCGGCCCTGGGGCCAACGTCCTGACTTTC. It encodes CASGPGANVLTF.

This clone was counted a few times. V is TRBV19 and J is TRBJ1-1; 7 bases line up with TRBD1. Unmatched junction bases numbered 6, after V lost 5 bases and J lost 6 bases. The CDR3 is 13 residues long. Germline-derived CDR1 and CDR2 are LNHDA and SQIVND (reference sequence). CDR3 nucleotide sequence: TGTGCCAGTAGTCCACAGGGGCTCCCTGAAGCTTTCTTT. It specifies CASSPQGLPEAFF.

This clone was picked up a small number of times. Here the CDR3 reads CATSRDPGQGNTIYF. In DNA, the CDR3 is TGTGCCACCAGCAGAGATCCGGGACAGGGAAACACCATATATTTT. The chain uses TRBV15 and TRBJ1-3; 7 nucleotides align to TRBD1. The CDR3 is 15 amino acids. The V segment lost 0 bases and the J segment 4 bases; nucleotides outside the gene matches: 3. Germline V gives CDR1 LNHNV, CDR2 YYDKDF (reference sequence).

This chain connects TRBV2 to TRBJ2-2; maybe TRBD1 (6 bases). This CDR3 has 15 residues. Trimming cost V 5 bases and J 1 base, with 11 bases left between them. Germline values: CDR1 SNHLY, CDR2 FYNNEI. CDR3 protein: CASSRGSRNTGELFF. Here the CDR3 DNA reads TGTGCCAGCAGTAGGGGGTCCCGGAACACCGGGGAGCTGTTTTTT.

The chain is built from TRBV5-1 and TRBJ2-7; D is perhaps TRBD2 (6 bases). The V end was cut by 0 bases, the J end by 2 bases, with 15 bases between. This CDR3 region has 16 residues. Germline loops: CDR1 SGHRS, CDR2 YFSETQ. The CDR3 region is CASSLARLGAPYEQYF. The CDR3, as DNA: TGCGCCAGCAGCTTGGCTCGACTAGGGGCCCCCTACGAGCAGTACTTC.

The rearrangement joins TRBV6-5 to TRBJ2-5, with 9 nucleotides matching TRBD1. Germline CDR1 reads MNHEY; CDR2 reads SVGAGI. The V and J ends lost 0 bases and 5 bases, in that order; junction bases with no gene match: 7. CDR3 length: 16 residues. The CDR3 sequence: CASSYSPGQGAETQYF. In nucleotides, the CDR3 is TGTGCCAGCAGTTACTCACCGGGACAGGGAGCGGAGACCCAGTACTTC.

The rearrangement uses TRBV2 and TRBJ1-5; the D is unclear. Germline V gives CDR1 SNHLY, CDR2 FYNNEI. The CDR3 covers 16 residues. V lost 6 bases and J lost 2, with 17 bases in between. DNA for the CDR3: TGTGCCAGCAGGTTTACAGAATTGGATCGCAATCAGCCCCAGCATTTT. This gives the protein CASRFTELDRNQPQHF.

This chain uses TRBV19 with TRBJ2-1; TRBD2 aligns across 8 bases. The CDR3 has 14 residues. CDR1 LNHDA and CDR2 SQIVND come from the germline V gene (reference sequence). V shed 4 bases and J 5 bases; nucleotides not matched to a gene: 4. CDR3 in DNA: TGTGCCAGTAGTAGTCGCGGGAGGAACAATGAGCAGTTCTTC. Translation: CASSSRGRNNEQFF.